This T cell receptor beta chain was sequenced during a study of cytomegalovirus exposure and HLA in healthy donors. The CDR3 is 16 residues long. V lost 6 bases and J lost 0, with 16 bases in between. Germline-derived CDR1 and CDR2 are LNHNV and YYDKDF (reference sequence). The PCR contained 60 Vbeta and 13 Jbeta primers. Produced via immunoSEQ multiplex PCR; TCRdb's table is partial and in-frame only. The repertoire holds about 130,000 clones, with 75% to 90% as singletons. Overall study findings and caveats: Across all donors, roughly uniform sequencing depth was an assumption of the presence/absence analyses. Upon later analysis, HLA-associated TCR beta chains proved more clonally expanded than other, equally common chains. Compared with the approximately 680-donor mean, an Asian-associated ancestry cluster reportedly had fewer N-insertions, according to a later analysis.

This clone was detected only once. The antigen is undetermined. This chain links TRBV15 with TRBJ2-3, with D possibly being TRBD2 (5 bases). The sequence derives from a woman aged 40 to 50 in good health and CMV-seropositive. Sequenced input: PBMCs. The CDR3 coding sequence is TGTGCCACCAGTCCCGGACTTGCAGCTAGCACAGATACGCAGTATTTT. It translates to CATSPGLAASTDTQYF.